This T cell receptor (beta chain) was captured in a study of T-cell memory formation after mild COVID-19. The overall study: The study found TCR clusters largely donor specific.

Points from the study as a whole: A subset of responding clones appeared in pre-infection memory, suggesting cross-reactive memory joined.

TCRdb reprocessed the 5' RACE reads via MiXCR and lists one record per CDR3 protein. The sample includes over 250,000 distinct CDR3 sequences, about 15% of them seen just once. This clonotype was seen many times. No antigen is known for it. The V and J ends lost 2 bases and 4 bases respectively, with 23 bases between them. The CDR3 totals 18 residues. The germline gives CDR1 LGHNT, CDR2 FRNRAP. The clonotype comes from a man aged 18 to 35 who had mild COVID-19 (a few samples of this study predate the infection). Cell type and time point are not known. Sequenced: PBMCs or a T cell subset sorted from them (not recorded which). The V and J genes are TRBV12-5 and TRBJ1-2; the D gene is possibly TRBD1 (5 bases). The CDR3 here is CASGLTGDGDGDRYGYTF. The CDR3 region has the DNA TGTGCTAGTGGTTTGACGGGTGATGGGGACGGTGATCGCTATGGCTACACCTTC. Full variable domain (rest looked up from reference TRBV12-5 and TRBJ1-2): DARVTQTPRHKVTEMGQEVTMRCQPILGHNTVFWYRQTMMQGLELLAYFRNRAPLDDSGMPKDRFSAEMPDATLATLKIQPSEPRDSAVYFCASGLTGDGDGDRYGYTFGSGTRLTVV.